This TCR beta chain was observed in a study of T cell clones after liver transplantation. Findings and limits, study-wide: Circulating graft-donor-reactive CD4 TCRbeta sequences fell significantly post-transplant in 5 of 8 subjects.

Worth noting for this clone: Antigen specificity is unknown.

The CDR3 runs 14 residues. Trimming cost V 4 bases and J 2 bases; bases outside gene matches: 3. Germline CDR1 is LNHDA and CDR2 is SQIVND (reference sequence). Libraries were prepared by immunoSEQ multiplex PCR; TCRdb keeps only in-frame clonotypes and omits some of them. The sample carries more than 95,000 clones, about 86% recorded once. Sample: CD4+ T cells from blood, taken 47 months after liver transplant. The receptor was isolated from a human patient who received a liver transplant. Part of the T cells may come from the graft donor. The chain joins TRBV19 to TRBJ2-3, with TRBD1 matching 7 bases. CDR3 loop: CASSRTGHTDTQYF. The CDR3 coding sequence is TGTGCCAGTAGTAGGACAGGTCACACAGATACGCAGTATTTT. The complete variable domain, with remaining parts taken from reference TRBV19 and TRBJ2-3, reads DGGITQSPKYLFRKEGQNVTLSCEQNLNHDAMYWYRQDPGQGLRLIYYSQIVNDFQKGDIAEGYSVSREKKESFPLTVTSAQKNPTAFYLCASSRTGHTDTQYFGPGTRLTVL.